The 18 T cell receptor beta chains listed next were all sequenced from one sample in a study of control samples from healthy donors and cancer patients. Generated by immunoSEQ multiplex PCR, the TCRdb table keeps only in-frame clones and is missing some. This sample yields approximately 150,000 clones, of which roughly 94% are seen a single time; 11% to 15% belongs to the top ten. The sequencing input was PBMCs. Source of these receptors: a man aged 55 to 70 with colorectal cancer.

Remarks on this clone: Within the sample, other DNA sequences also encode this same CDR3. This rearrangement joins TRBV27 to TRBJ2-7; D not resolved. CDR1 MNHEY and CDR2 SMNVEV come from the germline V gene (reference sequence). The CDR3 is made up of 11 amino acids. Trimming left V 4 bases short and J 1 base short, with 2 bases between. The chain's CDR3 is CASSSSYEQYF. The CDR3 region has the DNA TGTGCCAGCAGTTCGTCCTACGAGCAGTACTTC.

The chain employs TRBV4-1 and TRBJ2-3; 14 bases match TRBD2. CDR1 and CDR2 from the germline V gene are MGHRA and YSYEKL. With V trimmed by 4 bases and J by 3 bases, 9 bases remained unmatched. The CDR3 is 18 amino acids. The CDR3 protein is CASSLTGTSGGLTDTQYF. CDR3 DNA: TGCGCCAGCAGCCTAACCGGGACTAGCGGGGGACTGACAGATACGCAGTATTTT.

This clone was observed once. The V gene is TRBV5-4, the J gene TRBJ1-1; 8 bases fit TRBD1. The CDR3 contains 14 residues. V lost 3 bases to trimming and J lost 3 bases; unmatched junction nucleotides: 4. Germline V gives CDR1 SGHNT, CDR2 YYREEE (reference sequence). In DNA, the CDR3 is TGTGCCAGCAGCTCGACAGGGGCCGACACTGAAGCTTTCTTT. This gives the protein CASSSTGADTEAFF.

This clone has just a few counts. The V and J genes are TRBV4-2 and TRBJ1-5; D not certain. This CDR3 region has 13 residues. Germline CDR1 LGHNA, CDR2 YNFKEQ. V was clipped by 2 bases and J by 3 bases, with 5 bases between them. CDR3 coding DNA: TGTGCCAGCAGCCAAAGGATCAATCAGCCCCAGCATTTT. Protein: CASSQRINQPQHF.

The J gene is TRBJ1-1, the V gene TRBV28; 9 bases are a match to TRBD1. The length of the CDR3 is 15 residues. Trimming removed 6 bases from V and 0 bases from J; junction bases left unmatched: 5. Germline V gene data show CDR1 as MDHEN and CDR2 as SYDVKM. For the CDR3, the DNA is TGTGCCAGCAGGCGGACAGGGGCGATGAACACTGAAGCTTTCTTT. The encoded protein is CASRRTGAMNTEAFF.

V usage is TRBV5-1 and J usage is TRBJ2-3; no clear D. V was cut by 0 bases and J by 2 bases, with 4 bases left in between. The CDR3 is 13 amino acids. Germline CDR1 reads SGHRS; CDR2 reads YFSETQ. The CDR3 DNA is TGCGCCAGCAGCTTGGACCCCACAGATACGCAGTATTTT. It specifies CASSLDPTDTQYF.

V and J are TRBV4-1 and TRBJ1-2, with 8 bases fitting TRBD1. In germline, CDR1 is MGHRA, CDR2 YSYEKL. V shed 4 bases, J shed 0 bases, and the junction held 4 bases outside the gene matches. The CDR3 consists of 15 residues. CDR3 loop: CASSPGQGTNYGYTF. CDR3 DNA sequence: TGCGCCAGCAGCCCCGGACAGGGAACTAACTATGGCTACACCTTC.

This sequence joins TRBV6-6 and TRBJ2-7, with D tentatively TRBD1 (6 bases). Trimming left V 5 bases short and J 1 base short, with 15 bases between. There are 15 residues in the CDR3. CDR1 and CDR2 (germline): MNHNY, SVGAGI (reference sequence). The CDR3 here is CASSGPGTQSYEQYF. In DNA form, the CDR3 reads TGTGCCAGCAGTGGCCCCGGGACACAATCCTACGAGCAGTACTTC.

This clone was detected once. V and J are TRBV3-1 (or the pseudogene TRBV3-2) and TRBJ1-1; D possibly corresponds to TRBD1 (5 bases). This CDR3 is built from 13 residues. CDR1 is LGHDT and CDR2 is YNNKEL in the germline V gene (reference sequence). The V gene lost 5 bases and the J gene lost 1 base, with 8 bases spanning the gap. The chain's CDR3 is CASSRDENTEAFF. The CDR3 DNA follows: TGTGCCAGCAGCAGGGACGAGAACACTGAAGCTTTCTTT.

The gene calls are TRBV15 and TRBJ2-1; D call uncertain. Germline values: CDR1 LNHNV, CDR2 YYDKDF (reference sequence). There are 15 residues in the CDR3. V dropped 8 bases and J dropped 0 bases, with 14 bases sitting between them. As DNA, the CDR3 is TGTGCCACCCTTGCACGAGGCGGCTCCTACAATGAGCAGTTCTTC. This translates into CATLARGGSYNEQFF.

The genes are TRBV4-2 and TRBJ2-5; the D is unclear. There are 14 residues in the CDR3. CDR1 is LGHNA and CDR2 is YNFKEQ in the germline V gene. Trimming pared 1 base from V and 2 bases from J, leaving 8 bases between. This CDR3 reads CASSQAMQQETQYF. The DNA for the CDR3 is TGTGCCAGCAGCCAAGCTATGCAACAAGAGACCCAGTACTTC.

The chain's CDR3 is CASSFSGQGNTEAFF. The DNA of the CDR3 is TGTGCCAGCAGCTTTAGCGGACAGGGGAACACTGAAGCTTTCTTT. The chain links TRBV7-6 to TRBJ1-1; 8 bases are shared with TRBD1. CDR1 and CDR2 (germline): SGHVS, FNYEAQ. V dropped 3 bases and J dropped 1; count of bases not matched to a gene: 4. The CDR3 runs to 15 residues.

The chain employs TRBV3-1 (or the pseudogene TRBV3-2) and TRBJ1-1; D unresolved. Germline V lookup: CDR1 LGHDT, CDR2 YNNKEL (reference sequence). With 4 bases removed from V and 0 bases from J, the gap between germline ends came to 12 bases. This CDR3 region has 15 residues. The CDR3 region is CASSPNLFLNTEAFF. Here the CDR3 DNA reads TGTGCCAGCAGCCCCAACTTATTCTTGAACACTGAAGCTTTCTTT.

The rearrangement links TRBV7-8 to TRBJ1-3; TRBD1 might be the D (6 bases). Trimming left V 3 bases short and J 2 bases short, with 14 bases between. CDR3 length: 16 amino acids. Per the germline V gene, CDR1 is SGHVS and CDR2 is FQNEAQ. The CDR3 loop reads CASSLGPTGTGNTIYF. The CDR3 DNA reads as TGTGCCAGCAGCTTGGGCCCTACAGGGACTGGAAACACCATATATTTT.

This sequence joins TRBV19 and TRBJ2-7; 8 nucleotides line up with TRBD1. The germline CDR1 and CDR2 sequences are LNHDA and SQIVND (reference sequence). CDR3 size: 14 residues. Losses at the gene ends were 5 bases for V and 6 bases for J; bases not matched to a gene: 9. The CDR3, as DNA: TGTGCCAGTAGTCATGCGGGACAGGTGAGCGAGCAGTACTTC. It translates to CASSHAGQVSEQYF. Combining the CDR3 with reference TRBV19 and TRBJ2-7 gives the whole variable domain DGGITQSPKYLFRKEGQNVTLSCEQNLNHDAMYWYRQDPGQGLRLIYYSQIVNDFQKGDIAEGYSVSREKKESFPLTVTSAQKNPTAFYLCASSHAGQVSEQYFGPGTRLTVT.

The chain is built from TRBV6-4 and TRBJ2-3; TRBD1 is a possible D gene (6 bases). With 2 bases removed from V and 4 bases from J, the gap between germline ends came to 22 bases. Germline CDR1 and CDR2: MRHNA and SNTAGT. This CDR3 comprises 18 residues. CDR3 nucleotide sequence: TGTGCCAGCAGTGACGAGGGCAGGGGAACAGACCTGCCAGATACGCAGTATTTT. It codes for CASSDEGRGTDLPDTQYF.

The gene calls are TRBV19 and TRBJ1-1; D gene ambiguous. Trimming stripped 8 bases from V and 7 bases from J, with 17 bases between. The CDR3 contains 13 residues. The V gene's germline CDR1 is LNHDA and CDR2 SQIVND (reference sequence). CDR3 bases: TGTGCCAGTTCCCCCGGGATCGGCGGTGAAGCTTTCTTT. It translates to CASSPGIGGEAFF. Complete variable domain (other parts from reference TRBV19 and TRBJ1-1): DGGITQSPKYLFRKEGQNVTLSCEQNLNHDAMYWYRQDPGQGLRLIYYSQIVNDFQKGDIAEGYSVSREKKESFPLTVTSAQKNPTAFYLCASSPGIGGEAFFGQGTRLTVV.

The chain carries TRBV5-1 and TRBJ1-5; D remains ambiguous. The CDR3 loop spans 14 amino acids. From germline, CDR1 is SGHRS and CDR2 YFSETQ. The germline V and J ends were trimmed by 1 base and 7 bases, with 12 bases remaining between them. Written as DNA, the CDR3 is TGCGCCAGCAGCTTGACTGGCCAAAACCAGCCCCAGCATTTT. This translates into CASSLTGQNQPQHF.